Included here is one T cell receptor (beta chain) sequence, with context. Trimming left V 5 bases short and J 13 bases short, with 14 bases between. This CDR3 region has 11 residues. CDR1 is SGHAT and CDR2 is FQNNGV in the germline V gene. This sample was included in a study of blood T cell repertoires in COVID-19. Study at large: In each case, the material was cDNA or gDNA derived from T cells, B-cell-depleted T cells, or PBMCs.

Followed over time, Seattle patients had been enrolled while infection was active. The data were produced by immunoSEQ multiplex PCR, yet TCRdb's version contains in-frame clones alone and is incomplete. The sample holds roughly 250,000 clones; around 82% are singletons and the top ten take 0.87%. Sequenced material: peripheral blood. The clonotype comes from a human donor with COVID-19, enrolled during active disease. The donor label of this sample is uncertain. The chain combines TRBV11-2 with TRBJ1-2, with D unclear. The CDR3 coding sequence is TGTGCCAGCAGCCCTAACACTGAGCGCACCTTC. Translated: CASSPNTERTF.